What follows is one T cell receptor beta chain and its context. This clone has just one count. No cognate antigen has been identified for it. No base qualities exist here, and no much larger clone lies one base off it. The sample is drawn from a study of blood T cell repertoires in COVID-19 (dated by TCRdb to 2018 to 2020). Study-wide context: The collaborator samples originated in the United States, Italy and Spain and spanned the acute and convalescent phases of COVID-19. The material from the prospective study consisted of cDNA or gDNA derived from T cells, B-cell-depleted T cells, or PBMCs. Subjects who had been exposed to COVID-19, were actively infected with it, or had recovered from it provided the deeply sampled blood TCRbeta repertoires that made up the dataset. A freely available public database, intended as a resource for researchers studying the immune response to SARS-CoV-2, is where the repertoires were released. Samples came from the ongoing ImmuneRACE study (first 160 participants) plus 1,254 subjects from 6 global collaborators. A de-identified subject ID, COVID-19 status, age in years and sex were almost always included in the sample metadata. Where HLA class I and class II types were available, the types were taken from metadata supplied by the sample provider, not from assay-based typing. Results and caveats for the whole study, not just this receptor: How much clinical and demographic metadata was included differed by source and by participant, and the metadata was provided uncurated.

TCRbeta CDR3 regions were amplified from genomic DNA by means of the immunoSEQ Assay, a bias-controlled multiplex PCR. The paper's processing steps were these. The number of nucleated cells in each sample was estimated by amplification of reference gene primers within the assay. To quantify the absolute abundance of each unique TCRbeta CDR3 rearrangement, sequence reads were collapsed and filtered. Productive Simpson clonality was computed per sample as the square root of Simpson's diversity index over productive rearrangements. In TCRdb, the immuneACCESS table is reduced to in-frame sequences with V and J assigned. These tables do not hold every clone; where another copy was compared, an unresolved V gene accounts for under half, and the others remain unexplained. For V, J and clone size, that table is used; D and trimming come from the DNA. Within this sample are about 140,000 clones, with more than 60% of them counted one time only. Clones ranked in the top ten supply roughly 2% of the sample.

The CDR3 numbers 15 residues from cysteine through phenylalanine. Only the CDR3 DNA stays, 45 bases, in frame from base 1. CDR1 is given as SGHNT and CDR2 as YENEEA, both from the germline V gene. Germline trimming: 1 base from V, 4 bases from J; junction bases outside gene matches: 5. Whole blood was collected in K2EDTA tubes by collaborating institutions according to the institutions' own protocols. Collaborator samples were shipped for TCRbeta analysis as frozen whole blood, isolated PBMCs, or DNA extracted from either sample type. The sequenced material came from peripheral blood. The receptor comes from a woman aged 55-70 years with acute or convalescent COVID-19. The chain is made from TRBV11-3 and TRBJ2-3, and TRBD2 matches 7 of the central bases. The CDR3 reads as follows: CASSLGTRSADTQYF. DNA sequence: TGTGCCAGCAGCTTAGGGACTAGATCGGCAGATACGCAGTATTTT.